The 21 T cell receptor beta chains below were found in one sample sequenced in a study of blood T cell repertoires in COVID-19. The method was immunoSEQ multiplex PCR; TCRdb's version includes in-frame clones alone and lacks a portion of them. This table holds about 140,000 clones, about four fifths found once. The sequenced sample was peripheral blood. The origin of the receptors is a woman aged 60-75 years with acute or convalescent COVID-19.

The V gene is TRBV28, the J gene TRBJ2-3, with a tentative D call TRBD2 (6 bases). CDR1 MDHEN and CDR2 SYDVKM come from the germline V gene. V lost 7 bases to trimming and J lost 2 bases, with 16 bases between them. This CDR3 comprises 15 residues. CDR3 sequence reads: CASTRGGRPTDTQYF. For the CDR3, the DNA is TGTGCCAGCACACGAGGAGGGCGGCCCACAGATACGCAGTATTTT. Complete variable domain (other parts from reference TRBV28 and TRBJ2-3): DVKVTQSSRYLVKRTGEKVFLECVQDMDHENMFWYRQDPGLGLRLIYFSYDVKMKEKGDIPEGYSVSREKKERFSLILESASTNQTSMYLCASTRGGRPTDTQYFGPGTRLTVL.

The rearrangement uses TRBV7-2 and TRBJ2-7; D is uncertain. This CDR3 contains 15 residues. Trimming removed 0 bases from V and 3 bases from J, with 12 bases in between. Germline V CDR1 and CDR2: SGHTA, FQGNSA. CDR3: CASSLAIPTIYEQYF. The CDR3 DNA sequence: TGTGCCAGCAGCTTAGCCATTCCAACAATCTACGAGCAGTACTTC.

This clone was recorded once. V gene TRBV7-6 combines with J gene TRBJ2-7; 9 bases line up with TRBD2. The junction had 10 bases not matched to a gene; V was cut back by 1 base and J by 9 bases. Germline CDR1 and CDR2: SGHVS and FNYEAQ. The CDR3 sequence is 15 residues long. The CDR3 is CASSLDWSAGGAQYF. Here the CDR3 DNA reads TGTGCCAGCAGCTTAGATTGGTCGGCGGGAGGGGCGCAGTACTTC.

This rearrangement joins TRBV18 to TRBJ2-3, with D perhaps matching TRBD1 (6 bases). The length of the CDR3 is 19 residues. Trimming took 1 base from V and 1 from J, leaving 21 bases between them. Germline assignment: CDR1 KGHSH and CDR2 LQKENI. CDR3 loop: CASSPLQLVGSGGTDTQYF. CDR3 in DNA: TGTGCCAGCTCACCACTTCAGCTGGTGGGGTCAGGGGGCACAGATACGCAGTATTTT.

This rearrangement joins TRBV6-2 or TRBV6-3 to TRBJ2-4; D unclear. V was pared by 5 bases and J by 13 bases, with 15 bases between. The CDR3 runs 12 residues. The germline V gene has CDR1 MNHEY and CDR2 SVGEGT. CDR3 bases: TGTGCCAGCAGTACAAGTAACCCCCAACAGTACTTC. Protein sequence: CASSTSNPQQYF.

The genes are TRBV9 and TRBJ2-1; TRBD2 matches 9 bases. The V segment lost 4 bases and the J segment 4 bases; nucleotides outside the gene matches: 6. The CDR3 runs 15 residues. Looked up from germline, CDR1 is SGDLS and CDR2 is YYNGEE. The DNA for the CDR3 is TGTGCCAGCAGCCCCTTAGCGGGAGCATACAATGAGCAGTTCTTC. Protein product: CASSPLAGAYNEQFF.

This clone was seen once. The chain uses TRBV10-3 and TRBJ2-2; D unresolved. CDR3 length equals 13 residues. CDR1 and CDR2 from the germline V gene are ENHRY and SYGVKD. V was trimmed by 2 bases and J by 3 bases, leaving 4 bases between them. CDR3 in amino acids: CAISEIDTGELFF. CDR3 DNA sequence: TGTGCCATCAGTGAGATAGACACCGGGGAGCTGTTTTTT.

The J gene is TRBJ1-4, the V gene TRBV28; 7 bases match TRBD1. This CDR3 is built from 14 residues. CDR1 is MDHEN and CDR2 is SYDVKM in the germline V gene. After removal of 5 bases from V and 2 bases from J, the junction contained 2 bases not matched to a gene. CDR3 nucleotides: TGTGCCAGCAGTACAGGGGCCACTAATGAAAAACTGTTTTTT. This sequence encodes CASSTGATNEKLFF. Drawing the rest from reference TRBV28 and TRBJ1-4, the complete variable domain is DVKVTQSSRYLVKRTGEKVFLECVQDMDHENMFWYRQDPGLGLRLIYFSYDVKMKEKGDIPEGYSVSREKKERFSLILESASTNQTSMYLCASSTGATNEKLFFGSGTQLSVL.

This chain joins TRBV7-3 and TRBJ1-6, with a weak D call TRBD1 (5 bases). The length of the CDR3 is 14 residues. Germline V gives CDR1 SGHTA, CDR2 FQGTGA. Trimming removed 6 bases from V and 0 bases from J, with 6 bases in between. The CDR3 sequence: CASSDSSYNSPLHF. CDR3 in DNA: TGTGCCAGCAGTGACAGCTCCTATAATTCACCCCTCCACTTT.

The CDR3 region has the DNA TGTGCCAGCTCACCTACTAGCGGGCCTACCTCCGGGGAGCAGTTCTTC. It specifies CASSPTSGPTSGEQFF. This chain connects TRBV18 to TRBJ2-1; TRBD2 matches at 9 bases. The CDR3 is 16 residues long. V shed 3 bases, J shed 10 bases, and the junction held 13 bases outside the gene matches. Germline loops: CDR1 KGHSH, CDR2 LQKENI.

The J gene is TRBJ2-5, the V gene TRBV6-5; no firm D call. CDR1 and CDR2 from the germline V gene are MNHEY and SVGAGI. V shed 6 bases and J shed 3 bases, with 14 bases lying between them. The CDR3 is made up of 14 amino acids. CDR3 protein: CASRRAPIEETQYF. The CDR3 nucleotides are TGTGCCAGCAGACGCGCCCCTATCGAAGAGACCCAGTACTTC.

The chain uses TRBV11-3 and TRBJ2-3; 7 bases match TRBD2. Germline V lookup: CDR1 SGHNT, CDR2 YENEEA. The CDR3 spans 15 residues. V was pared by 3 bases and J by 4 bases, with 7 bases of the junction left unmatched. CDR3: CASSLVAGGADTQYF. The CDR3 DNA sequence: TGTGCCAGCAGCTTGGTAGCGGGCGGGGCAGATACGCAGTATTTT.

The V and J genes are TRBV6-5 and TRBJ2-7; TRBD1 might be the D (6 bases). CDR1 is MNHEY, CDR2 SVGAGI, per germline. There are 16 residues in the CDR3. Between the trimmed V and J ends, which lost 0 bases and 2 bases, there was a span of 14 bases. The CDR3 region is CASSYSRYRAAYEQYF. The CDR3 nucleotides are TGTGCCAGCAGTTACTCGAGGTACAGGGCCGCCTACGAGCAGTACTTC.

This chain connects TRBV27 to TRBJ2-7, with TRBD1 identical over 8 bases. Germline assignment: CDR1 MNHEY and CDR2 SMNVEV (reference sequence). V lost 4 bases, J lost 3 bases, and 8 bases stayed unmatched. The CDR3 has 15 residues. In DNA, the CDR3 is TGTGCCAGCAGTTCCGAAAGACAGGGGATCTACGAGCAGTACTTC. The encoded protein is CASSSERQGIYEQYF.

The chain recombines TRBV29-1 with TRBJ2-7; possible D gene TRBD2, 5 bases. The CDR3 covers 12 residues. Germline values: CDR1 SQVTM, CDR2 ANQGSEA. V was clipped by 0 bases and J by 7 bases, with 10 bases between them. The CDR3 DNA reads as TGCAGCGTTGAAGAAAGTCGGGGTGAGCAGTACTTC. Translation: CSVEESRGEQYF.

The chain joins TRBV29-1 to TRBJ1-5; D may be TRBD1 (6 bases). Germline CDR1 SQVTM, CDR2 ANQGSEA. This CDR3 is 14 amino acids long. The ends were cut back, 6 bases at V and 5 bases at J, with 17 bases in the middle. CDR3 sequence: CSVPDQGSDQPQHF. DNA of the CDR3: TGCAGCGTACCGGATCAGGGGTCCGATCAGCCCCAGCATTTT.

The rearrangement links TRBV5-1 to TRBJ1-2; 7 bases fit TRBD1. V lost 0 bases, J lost 5 bases, and 1 base stayed unmatched. CDR3 length equals 13 residues. Germline assignment: CDR1 SGHRS and CDR2 YFSETQ. The DNA of the CDR3 is TGCGCCAGCAGCTTGGGGGGACAGTATGGCTACACCTTC. Translating gives CASSLGGQYGYTF.

The rearrangement uses TRBV12-3 or TRBV12-4 and TRBJ2-2; D remains unclear. V lost 4 bases, J lost 3 bases, and 3 bases lay in between. The CDR3 is made up of 12 amino acids. The CDR3 coding sequence is TGTGCCAGCAGTTCGGACACCGGGGAGCTGTTTTTT. It is translated as CASSSDTGELFF.

The chain is built from TRBV4-1 and TRBJ2-7, with 7 bases fitting TRBD2. The CDR3 totals 15 residues. The V segment lost 1 base and the J segment 3 bases; nucleotides outside the gene matches: 6. CDR1 and CDR2 from the germline V gene are MGHRA and YSYEKL. CDR3 DNA sequence: TGCGCCAGCAGCCAAGTGGGCGGGAGAGGCTACGAGCAGTACTTC. It codes for CASSQVGGRGYEQYF.

The V and J genes are TRBV3-1 (or the pseudogene TRBV3-2) and TRBJ2-4; 8 nucleotides line up with TRBD1. Trimming took 0 bases from V and 4 from J; bases not matched to a gene: 8. The germline CDR1 and CDR2 sequences are LGHDT and YNNKEL (reference sequence). This CDR3 has 17 amino acids. As DNA, the CDR3 is TGTGCCAGCAGCCAAGAGGGGCGGACAGGGTGGAAAAACATTCAGTACTTC. Its protein product is CASSQEGRTGWKNIQYF.

This clone was counted a single time. The chain uses TRBV7-3 and TRBJ2-1, with D tentatively TRBD1 (6 bases). CDR3 length: 14 amino acids. The V and J ends lost 3 bases and 6 bases respectively, with 12 bases between them. The germline gives CDR1 SGHTA, CDR2 FQGTGA. CDR3 region: CASSLDGRGNEQFF. CDR3 bases: TGTGCCAGCAGCTTGGACGGCAGGGGCAATGAGCAGTTCTTC.